This T cell receptor (beta chain) was found in a study of T cell responses to AZD1222 COVID-19 vaccine. Study outcomes and limitations: Spike-specific TCR breadth and depth rose after two AZD1222 doses.

In regard to this clone: Its antigen is undetermined.

Trimming shortened V by 6 bases and J by 1 base, and 12 bases separated the two germline ends. Per the germline V gene, CDR1 is LNHDA and CDR2 is SQIVND (reference sequence). The CDR3 loop spans 14 amino acids. Some clones are missing from TCRdb's copy, which holds only in-frame ones; the method was immunoSEQ multiplex PCR. The sample includes 150,000 or so clones, 70% to 90% of them seen just once. The receptor was derived from an adult in good health. J is TRBJ1-1 and V is TRBV19; D unresolved. This specimen was peripheral blood, taken on day 0 of MenACWY control vaccination. CDR3: CASRLRERNTEAFF. The CDR3 DNA follows: TGTGCCAGTAGGCTTAGGGAAAGGAACACTGAAGCTTTCTTT.